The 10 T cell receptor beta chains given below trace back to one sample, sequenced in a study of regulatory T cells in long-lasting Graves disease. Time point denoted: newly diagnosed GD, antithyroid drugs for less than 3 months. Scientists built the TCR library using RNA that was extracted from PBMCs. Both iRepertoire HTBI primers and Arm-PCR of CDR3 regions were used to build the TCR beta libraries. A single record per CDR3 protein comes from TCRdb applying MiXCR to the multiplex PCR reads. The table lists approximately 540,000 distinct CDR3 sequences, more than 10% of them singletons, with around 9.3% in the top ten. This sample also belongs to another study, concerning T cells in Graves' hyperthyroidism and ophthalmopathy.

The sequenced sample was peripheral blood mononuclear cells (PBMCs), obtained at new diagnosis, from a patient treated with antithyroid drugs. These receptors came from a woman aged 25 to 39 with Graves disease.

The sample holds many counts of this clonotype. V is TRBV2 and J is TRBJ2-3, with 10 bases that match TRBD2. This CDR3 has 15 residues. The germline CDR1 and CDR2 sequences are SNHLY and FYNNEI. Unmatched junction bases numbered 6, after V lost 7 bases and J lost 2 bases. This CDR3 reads CASTSGGGSTDTQYF. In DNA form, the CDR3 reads TGTGCCAGCACCAGCGGGGGGGGTTCCACAGATACGCAGTATTTT.

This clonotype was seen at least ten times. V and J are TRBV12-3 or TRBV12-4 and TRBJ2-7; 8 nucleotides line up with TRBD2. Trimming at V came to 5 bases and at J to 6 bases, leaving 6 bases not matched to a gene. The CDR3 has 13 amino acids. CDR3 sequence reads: CASSSGLAPEQYF. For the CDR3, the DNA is TGTGCCAGCAGTAGCGGACTAGCCCCCGAGCAGTACTTC.

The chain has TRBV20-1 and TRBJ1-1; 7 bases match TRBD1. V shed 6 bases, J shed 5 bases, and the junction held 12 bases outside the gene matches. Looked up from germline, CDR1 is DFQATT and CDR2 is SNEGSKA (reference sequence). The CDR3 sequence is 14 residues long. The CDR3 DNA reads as TGCAGTGCCACTCCCCACAGGGGCAATACTGAAGCTTTCTTT. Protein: CSATPHRGNTEAFF.

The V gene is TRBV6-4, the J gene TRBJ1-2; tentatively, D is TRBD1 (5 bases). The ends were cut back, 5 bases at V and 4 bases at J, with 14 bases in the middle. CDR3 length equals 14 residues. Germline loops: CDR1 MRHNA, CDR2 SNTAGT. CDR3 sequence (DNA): TGTGCCAGCAGTCCAACCGGGACCGGCTATGGCTACACCTTC. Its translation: CASSPTGTGYGYTF.

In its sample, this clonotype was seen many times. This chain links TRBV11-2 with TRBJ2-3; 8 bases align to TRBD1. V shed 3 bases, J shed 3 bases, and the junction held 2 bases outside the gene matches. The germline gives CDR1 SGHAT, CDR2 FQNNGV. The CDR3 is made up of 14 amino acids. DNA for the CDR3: TGTGCCAGCAGCTTGGACAGGGATACAGATACGCAGTATTTT. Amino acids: CASSLDRDTDTQYF.

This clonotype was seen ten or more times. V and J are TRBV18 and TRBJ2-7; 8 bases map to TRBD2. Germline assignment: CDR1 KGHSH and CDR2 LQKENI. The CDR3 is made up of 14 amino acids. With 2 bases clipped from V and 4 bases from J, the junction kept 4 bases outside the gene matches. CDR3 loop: CASSPGPSGYEQYF. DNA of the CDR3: TGTGCCAGCTCACCAGGGCCTAGCGGGTACGAGCAGTACTTC.

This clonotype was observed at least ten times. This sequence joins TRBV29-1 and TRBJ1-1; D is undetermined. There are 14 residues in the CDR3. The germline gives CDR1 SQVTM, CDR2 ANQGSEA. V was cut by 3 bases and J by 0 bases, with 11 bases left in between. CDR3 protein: CSVDSKYLNTEAFF. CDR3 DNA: TGCAGCGTTGACAGCAAGTATTTGAACACTGAAGCTTTCTTT.

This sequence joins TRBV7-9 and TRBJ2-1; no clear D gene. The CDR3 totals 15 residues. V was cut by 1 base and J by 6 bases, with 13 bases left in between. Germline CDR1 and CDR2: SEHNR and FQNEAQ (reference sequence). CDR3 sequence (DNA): TGTGCCAGCAGCTTAGTGGCCACACGCCGCAATGAGCAGTTCTTC. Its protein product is CASSLVATRRNEQFF.

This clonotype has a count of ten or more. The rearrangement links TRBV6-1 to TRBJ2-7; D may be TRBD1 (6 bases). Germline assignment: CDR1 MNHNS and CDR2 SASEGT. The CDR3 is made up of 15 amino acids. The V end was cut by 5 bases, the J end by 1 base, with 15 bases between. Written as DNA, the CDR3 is TGTGCCAGCAGTATTCAACTCGGACAGTCCTACGAGCAGTACTTC. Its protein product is CASSIQLGQSYEQYF.

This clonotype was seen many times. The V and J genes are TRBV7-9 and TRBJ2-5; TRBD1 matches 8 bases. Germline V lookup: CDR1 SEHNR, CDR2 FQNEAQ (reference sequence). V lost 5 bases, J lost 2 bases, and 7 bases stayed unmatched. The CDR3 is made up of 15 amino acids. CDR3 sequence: CASSMRDRIQETQYF. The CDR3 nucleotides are TGTGCCAGCAGCATGCGGGACAGGATTCAAGAGACCCAGTACTTC.